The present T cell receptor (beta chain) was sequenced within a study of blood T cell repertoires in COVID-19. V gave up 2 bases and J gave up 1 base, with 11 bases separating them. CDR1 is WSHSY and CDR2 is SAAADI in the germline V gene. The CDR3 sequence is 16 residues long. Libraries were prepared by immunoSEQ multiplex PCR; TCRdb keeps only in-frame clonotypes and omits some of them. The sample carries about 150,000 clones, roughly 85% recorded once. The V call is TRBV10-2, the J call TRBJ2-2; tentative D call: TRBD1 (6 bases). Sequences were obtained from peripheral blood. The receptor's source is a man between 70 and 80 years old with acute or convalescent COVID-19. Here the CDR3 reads CASSEPRGRNTGELFF. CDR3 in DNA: TGCGCCAGCAGTGAGCCCAGGGGAAGGAACACCGGGGAGCTGTTTTTT.